The entry below describes one T cell receptor beta chain. Its antigen is currently unknown. The data are from a study of siplizumab effects on memory and regulatory T cells. The trim removed 7 bases at V and 5 bases at J, leaving 7 bases unmatched. The CDR3 loop spans 14 amino acids. The V gene's germline CDR1 is MDHEN and CDR2 SYDVKM. Generated by immunoSEQ multiplex PCR, the TCRdb table keeps only in-frame clones and is missing some. The sample yields 90,000 to 120,000 clones, about 90% seen once. Whole-study results and caveats: Suppressive activity of Tregs proliferating in siplizumab cultures remained unconfirmed. Unstimulated subsets accounted for the mapping of only a minor share of the clones that were alloreactive.

Material: CD4+ T cells sorted from blood. V gene TRBV28 combines with J gene TRBJ1-4; TRBD1 matches 7 bases. The sequence came from a human donor in good health. Some clones in this sample may be carry-over from other donors' samples. CDR3 sequence: CASIRGGPNEKLFF. CDR3 coding DNA: TGTGCCAGCATCAGGGGGGGACCCAATGAAAAACTGTTTTTT.